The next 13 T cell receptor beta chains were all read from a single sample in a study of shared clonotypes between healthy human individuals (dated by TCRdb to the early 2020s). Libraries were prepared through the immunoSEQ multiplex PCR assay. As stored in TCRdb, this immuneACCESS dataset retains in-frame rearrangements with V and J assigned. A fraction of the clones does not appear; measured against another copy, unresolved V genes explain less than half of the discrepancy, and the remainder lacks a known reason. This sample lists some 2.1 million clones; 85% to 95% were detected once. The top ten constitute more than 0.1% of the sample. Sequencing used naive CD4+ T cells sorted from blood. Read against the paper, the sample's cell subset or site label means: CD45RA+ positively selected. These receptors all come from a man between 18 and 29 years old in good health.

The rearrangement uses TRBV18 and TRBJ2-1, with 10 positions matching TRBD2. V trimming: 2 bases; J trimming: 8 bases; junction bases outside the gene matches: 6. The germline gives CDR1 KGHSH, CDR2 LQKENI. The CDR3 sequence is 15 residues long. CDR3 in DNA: TGTGCCAGCTCACCAATGGCTAGCGGGGGCGATGAGCAGTTCTTC. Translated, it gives CASSPMASGGDEQFF.

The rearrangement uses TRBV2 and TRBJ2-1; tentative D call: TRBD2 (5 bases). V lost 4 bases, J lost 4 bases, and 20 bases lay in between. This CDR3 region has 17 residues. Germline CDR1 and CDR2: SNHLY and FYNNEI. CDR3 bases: TGTGCCAGCAGTGGTCCGAGGGCCCCTTCCTCTTACAATGAGCAGTTCTTC. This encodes CASSGPRAPSSYNEQFF.

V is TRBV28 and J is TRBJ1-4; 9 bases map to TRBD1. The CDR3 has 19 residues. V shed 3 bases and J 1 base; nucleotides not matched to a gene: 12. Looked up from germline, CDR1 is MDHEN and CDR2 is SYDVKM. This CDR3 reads CASSLVTGGGRRTNEKLFF. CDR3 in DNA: TGTGCCAGCAGTTTGGTCACAGGGGGCGGTCGCAGAACTAATGAAAAACTGTTTTTT.

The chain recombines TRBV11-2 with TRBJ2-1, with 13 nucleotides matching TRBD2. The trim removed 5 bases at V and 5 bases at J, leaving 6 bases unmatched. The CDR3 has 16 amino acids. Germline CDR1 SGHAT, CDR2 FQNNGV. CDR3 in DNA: TGTGCCAGCAGCATAAAGGGACTAGCGGGGAACAATGAGCAGTTCTTC. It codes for CASSIKGLAGNNEQFF. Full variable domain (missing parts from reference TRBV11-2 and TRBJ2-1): EAGVAQSPRYKIIEKRQSVAFWCNPISGHATLYWYQQILGQGPKLLIQFQNNGVVDDSQLPKDRFSAERLKGVDSTLKIQPAKLEDSAVYLCASSIKGLAGNNEQFFGPGTRLTVL.

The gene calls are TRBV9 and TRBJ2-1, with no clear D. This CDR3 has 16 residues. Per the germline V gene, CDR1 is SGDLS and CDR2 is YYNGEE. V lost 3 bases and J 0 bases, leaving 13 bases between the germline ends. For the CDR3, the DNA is TGTGCCAGCAGCGGCGAGATACAGAGCTCCTACAATGAGCAGTTCTTC. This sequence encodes CASSGEIQSSYNEQFF.

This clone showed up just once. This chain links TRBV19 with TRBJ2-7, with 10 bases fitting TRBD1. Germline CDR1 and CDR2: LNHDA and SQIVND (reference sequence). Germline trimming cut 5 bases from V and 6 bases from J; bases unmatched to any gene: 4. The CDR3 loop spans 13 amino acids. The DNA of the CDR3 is TGTGCCAGTAGTGGGACAGGGGTCCCCGAGCAGTACTTC. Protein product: CASSGTGVPEQYF.

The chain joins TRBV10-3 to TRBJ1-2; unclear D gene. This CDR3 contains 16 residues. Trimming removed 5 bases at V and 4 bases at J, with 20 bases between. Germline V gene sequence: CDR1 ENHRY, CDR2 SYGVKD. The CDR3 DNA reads TGTGCCATCAGTAATACCGGGATCCTTTCTGGCTATGGCTACACCTTC. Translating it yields CAISNTGILSGYGYTF.

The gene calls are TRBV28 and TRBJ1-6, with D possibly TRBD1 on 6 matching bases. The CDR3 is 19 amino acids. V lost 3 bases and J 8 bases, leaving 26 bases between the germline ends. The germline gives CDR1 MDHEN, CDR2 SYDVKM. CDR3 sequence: CASSLWGRGRAEVDSPLHF. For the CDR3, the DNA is TGTGCCAGCAGTTTGTGGGGCAGGGGTCGGGCAGAGGTGGATTCACCCCTCCACTTT.

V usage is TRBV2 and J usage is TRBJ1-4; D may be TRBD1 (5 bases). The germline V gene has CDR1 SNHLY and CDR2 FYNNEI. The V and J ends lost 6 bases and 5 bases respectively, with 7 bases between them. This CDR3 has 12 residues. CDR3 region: CASRDTNEKLFF. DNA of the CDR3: TGTGCCAGCAGGGACACAAATGAAAAACTGTTTTTT.

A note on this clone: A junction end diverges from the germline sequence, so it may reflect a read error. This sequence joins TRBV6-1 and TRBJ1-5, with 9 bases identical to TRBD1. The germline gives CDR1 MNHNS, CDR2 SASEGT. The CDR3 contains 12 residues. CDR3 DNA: TGTGCCATCAGTGAGCCTGGACAGGGGCAGCATTTT. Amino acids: CAISEPGQGQHF.

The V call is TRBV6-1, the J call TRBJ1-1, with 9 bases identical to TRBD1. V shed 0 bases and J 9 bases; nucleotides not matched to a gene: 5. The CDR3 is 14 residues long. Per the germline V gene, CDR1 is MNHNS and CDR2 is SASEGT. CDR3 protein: CASSEATGGSKAFF. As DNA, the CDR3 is TGTGCCAGCAGTGAAGCAACAGGGGGCTCGAAAGCTTTCTTT.

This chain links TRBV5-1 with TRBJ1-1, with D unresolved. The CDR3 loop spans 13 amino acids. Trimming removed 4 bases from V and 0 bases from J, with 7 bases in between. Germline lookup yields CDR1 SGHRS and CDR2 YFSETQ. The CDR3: CASSRSMNTEAFF. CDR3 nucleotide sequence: TGCGCCAGCAGCCGATCCATGAACACTGAAGCTTTCTTT. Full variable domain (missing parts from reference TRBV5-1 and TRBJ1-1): KAGVTQTPRYLIKTRGQQVTLSCSPISGHRSVSWYQQTPGQGLQFLFEYFSETQRNKGNFPGRFSGRQFSNSRSEMNVSTLELGDSALYLCASSRSMNTEAFFGQGTRLTVV.

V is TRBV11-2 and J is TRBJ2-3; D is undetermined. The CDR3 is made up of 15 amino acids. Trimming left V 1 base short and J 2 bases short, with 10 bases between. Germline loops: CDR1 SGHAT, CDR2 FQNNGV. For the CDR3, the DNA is TGTGCCAGCAGCTTAGGTCGCCGTCCCACAGATACGCAGTATTTT. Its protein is CASSLGRRPTDTQYF. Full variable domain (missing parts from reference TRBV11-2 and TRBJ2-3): EAGVAQSPRYKIIEKRQSVAFWCNPISGHATLYWYQQILGQGPKLLIQFQNNGVVDDSQLPKDRFSAERLKGVDSTLKIQPAKLEDSAVYLCASSLGRRPTDTQYFGPGTRLTVL.